Described below is a single TCR beta chain sequence and its context. This clonotype was counted between two and nine times. The antigen this receptor binds is unknown. Base qualities were left out, and no much larger clone turns up one base away. This sample was included in a study of T cells after yellow fever vaccination (dated by TCRdb to between 2018 and 2021). As for the study more broadly: The SMART-Seq v4 Ultra Low Input RNA kit was used to prepare libraries from fractions with low cell numbers. To follow T-cell clones before and after primary and booster YFV17D yellow fever vaccination, bulk TCR alpha and beta repertoires were sequenced over time. Two healthy male donors, one aged 18 to 30 and one aged 30 to 39 years, were included in the cohort. Bulk PBMC replicates and cell subsets were isolated from blood drawn at multiple timepoints before and after both primary and secondary immunization. Study-wide conclusions, independent of this receptor: A small fraction of clonotypes appeared in both the CD4 and CD8 compartments, likely as a result of convergent recombination. After the booster, most clones that had expanded after primary vaccination were detected again (roughly 95% of CD4 and more than 85% of CD8), suggesting broad maintenance of memory. Computational filtering was required because FACS-sorted repertoires could contain abundant contaminating clonotypes from the bulk population. Because the study included only two donors, the extent to which the findings can be generalized is limited. Compared with the primary T-cell response, the secondary T-cell response was weaker but faster, peaking on day 5 rather than day 15.

The cysteine opens and the phenylalanine closes a CDR3 of 17 amino acids. Here the CDR3 DNA is all that survives: 51 bases in frame from base 1. Sequences MGHRA (CDR1) and YSYEKL (CDR2) are obtained from the germline V gene. V lost 0 bases and J lost 7 bases, and the count of bases not matched to a germline gene is 9. TCR cDNA was made using 5'RACE template switching, a step that added a universal primer site and unique molecular identifiers. Priming for cDNA synthesis came from both the TCR alpha and TCR beta constant segments. Library amplification involved two PCR steps, and the second step added sample barcodes and sequencing adapters. Sequencing of libraries was done on Illumina HiSeq 2500 (2x100 bp) or NovaSeq (2x150 bp). As for the original processing: MIGEC was used to demultiplex reads and collapse the reads into UMI consensus sequences, and MiXCR was used for V(D)J alignment. Clonotypes responding to the vaccine were identified with edgeR on replicate PBMC samples, with the criteria of FDR below 0.01 and a log2 fold change above 5 up to day 15. Each bulk clonotype received a CD4 or CD8 identity based on whether the sequenced CD4 or CD8 repertoire contained that clonotype at higher abundance. The public reads were reprocessed in TCRdb via fastp at Q25 and MiXCR, keeping in-frame beta chains. Rows are combined by CDR3 protein, so each entry shows the most common genes and DNA. Here the V and J calls rest on TCRdb's processing, not on the authors' analysis. In all, the sample holds hundreds of thousands of distinct CDR3 sequences, and around 6.4% of those were seen once. About 15% of the sample belongs to the ten largest clones.

Read against the paper, the sample's treatment or condition label means: live attenuated yellow fever vaccine strain. Two biological replicates of bulk PBMCs were collected at each blood-draw timepoint. PBMCs were isolated from peripheral blood using a standard Ficoll-Paque protocol. TriZol was used to extract RNA from bulk PBMCs, from CD4 and CD8 fractions, and from dextramer-positive and dextramer-negative fractions. Here the sequenced sample was PBMCs, taken 5 days after the yellow fever booster vaccination. Recombination joined TRBV4-1 with TRBJ2-1; TRBD2 fits 10 bases in the junction. This clonotype was obtained from a man aged 25 to 40 who received the YFV17D yellow fever vaccine. CDR3 protein: CASSQEALAGLINEQFF. The nucleotides are TGCGCCAGCAGCCAAGAGGCACTAGCGGGATTGATTAATGAGCAGTTCTTC.